The T cell receptor beta chain under discussion was sequenced for a study of T cell repertoires in cytomegalovirus infection. The wider study: Both CMV infection and a matching HLA type were indicated by public TCR beta signatures. Study-wide results and caveats: CMV-specific TCR beta clonotypes restricted by HLA-C dominated the ex vivo response. The study identified carriers of CMV plus the relevant HLA from cumulative public TCR beta family frequency.

A few counts support this clonotype. Antigen specificity is unknown. TCRdb ran MiXCR on the reads and lists one entry per CDR3 protein. Here the sample spans under 300,000 distinct CDR3 sequences, over 15% being singletons. Germline V lookup: CDR1 KGHSH, CDR2 LQKENI. J was trimmed by 3 bases and V by 6 bases; bases with no gene match: 7. The CDR3 length is 14 residues. This chain links TRBV18 with TRBJ2-7; TRBD1 matches at 8 bases. The sample taken for sequencing was CD8+ T cells from PBMCs. The receptor was derived from a human donor in good health (CMV status not recorded). Some clones in this sample may be carry-over from other donors' samples. The CDR3 loop reads CASSPDRGGYEQYF. The CDR3 nucleotides read TGTGCCAGCTCTCCTGACAGGGGAGGCTACGAGCAGTACTTC.